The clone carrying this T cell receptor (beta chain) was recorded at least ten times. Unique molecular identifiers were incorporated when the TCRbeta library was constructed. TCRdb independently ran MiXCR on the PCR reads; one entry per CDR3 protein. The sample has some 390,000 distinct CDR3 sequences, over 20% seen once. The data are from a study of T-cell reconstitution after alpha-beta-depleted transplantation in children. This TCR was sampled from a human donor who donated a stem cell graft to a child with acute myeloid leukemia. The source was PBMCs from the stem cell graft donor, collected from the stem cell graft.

CDR3 DNA sequence: TGCAGTGCTAGAGATCGGGAGACCCAGTACTTC. It codes for CSARDRETQYF. The V call is TRBV20-1, the J call TRBJ2-5, with D hard to call. The germline CDR1 and CDR2 sequences are DFQATT and SNEGSKA (reference sequence). This CDR3 has 11 amino acids. V lost 0 bases to trimming and J lost 5 bases, with 4 bases between them.